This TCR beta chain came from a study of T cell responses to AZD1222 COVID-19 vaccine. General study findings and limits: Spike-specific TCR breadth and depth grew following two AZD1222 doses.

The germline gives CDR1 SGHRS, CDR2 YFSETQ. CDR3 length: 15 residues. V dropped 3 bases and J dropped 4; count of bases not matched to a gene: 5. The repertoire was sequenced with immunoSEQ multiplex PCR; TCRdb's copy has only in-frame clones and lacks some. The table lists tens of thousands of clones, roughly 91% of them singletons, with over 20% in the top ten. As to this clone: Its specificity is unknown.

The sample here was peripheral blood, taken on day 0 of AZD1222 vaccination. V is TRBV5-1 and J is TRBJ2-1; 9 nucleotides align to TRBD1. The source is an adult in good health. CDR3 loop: CASSWGTGPYNEQFF. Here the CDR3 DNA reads TGCGCCAGCAGCTGGGGGACAGGGCCGTACAATGAGCAGTTCTTC.